This is a list of T cell receptor beta chains from one sample in a study of OX40 agonist ivuxolimab in advanced cancers. Clones were read by immunoSEQ multiplex PCR, and TCRdb kept only the in-frame ones, dropping some. This sample has about 23,000 clones, with roughly 71% found just once. This sample comprised CD4+ or CD8+ T cells sorted from blood, obtained in a trial of the OX40 agonist ivuxolimab. The receptors originated from an adult with an advanced solid tumor such as melanoma, head and neck, liver or kidney cancer. Each CDR3 is given with its conserved first and last residue. A D gene is named only where the DNA matches it firmly. A clone size is listed for some rows: how often the clone was seen (once, few, many), or a class if it is expanded.

>TRBD2|TRBV6-6|.|TRBJ2-3
TGTGCCAGCCGGCGGCCTAGCGGGGGCGATACGCAGTATTTT
CASRRPSGGDTQYF
>.|TRBV5-1|.|TRBJ2-2
TGCGCCAGCAGCTTGGGTCTATTAGGGGAGCTGTTTTTT
CASSLGLLGELFF
>.|TRBV5-6|few|TRBJ1-4
TGTGCCAGCAGCTTGTACGGGGGCCCCAATGAAAAACTGTTTTTT
CASSLYGGPNEKLFF
>.|TRBV14|few|TRBJ2-2
TGTGCCAGCAGCCGAGTGGTAGGGACGAACACCGGGGAGCTGTTTTTT
CASSRVVGTNTGELFF
>.|TRBV9|.|TRBJ2-5
TGTGCCAGCAGCGTAGGGAACCCAAACAACCAAGAGACCCAGTACTTC
CASSVGNPNNQETQYF
>.|TRBV6-5|.|TRBJ1-4
TGTGCCAGCAGTTACTCGATTCCGGATAATGAAAAACTGTTTTTT
CASSYSIPDNEKLFF
>TRBD1|TRBV19|.|TRBJ1-2
TGTGCCAGTACCCTGGAGGGCAGGGGGCGCTTGGATAACTATGGCTACACCTTC
CASTLEGRGRLDNYGYTF
>TRBD1|TRBV19|.|TRBJ2-7
TGTGCCAGTAGCCTACGACAGGGCCCCTACGAGCAGTACTTC
CASSLRQGPYEQYF
>.|TRBV7-6|.|TRBJ2-3
TGTGCCAGCAGTTCCGGGCAAGCAGATACGCAGTATTTT
CASSSGQADTQYF
>TRBD2|TRBV5-1|.|TRBJ2-3
TGCGCCAGCAGCGTGACTAGCGGGAGGGCCGGCACAGATACGCAGTATTTT
CASSVTSGRAGTDTQYF
>.|TRBV6-5|.|TRBJ2-2
TGTGCCAGCAGTTACGCTGGGACCTACACCGGGGAGCTGTTTTTT
CASSYAGTYTGELFF